This is a list of T cell receptor beta chains from one sample in a study of CD8+ T cells in alopecia areata. Method: immunoSEQ multiplex PCR; TCRdb's copy keeps in-frame clones and lacks some. The sample carries under 300,000 clones, 65% to 70% recorded once. The sample here was CD4+ T cells sorted from blood, taken at week 0. These receptors were collected from a human donor with alopecia areata. Each CDR3 is given with its conserved first and last residue. D genes are given only for firm matches. Not all rows give a size; the values are once, few, many and, for expanded clones, a class.

D gene: NA
J gene: TRBJ1-1
V gene: TRBV30
clone size: NA
CDR3 DNA: TGTGCCTTTGCTGGGAAGAACACTGAAGCTTTCTTT
CDR3 protein: CAFAGKNTEAFF

D gene: TRBD2
J gene: TRBJ2-5
V gene: TRBV5-4
clone size: NA
CDR3 DNA: TGTGCCAGCAGCCCCCGGACTAGCGGGGGACCCCGGGAGACCCAGTACTTC
CDR3 protein: CASSPRTSGGPRETQYF

D gene: NA
J gene: TRBJ2-4
V gene: TRBV29-1
clone size: NA
CDR3 DNA: TGCAGCGTCGAAACGTCTTGGATTCAGTACTTC
CDR3 protein: CSVETSWIQYF

D gene: NA
J gene: TRBJ2-7
V gene: TRBV5-4
clone size: NA
CDR3 DNA: TGTGCCAGCAGCTTGGGCGGATACCCCTACGAGCAGTACTTC
CDR3 protein: CASSLGGYPYEQYF

D gene: NA
J gene: TRBJ1-1
V gene: TRBV29-1
clone size: NA
CDR3 DNA: TGCAGCGTCTATAACCCGACGGGTGAAGCTTTCTTT
CDR3 protein: CSVYNPTGEAFF

D gene: TRBD1
J gene: TRBJ2-5
V gene: TRBV2
clone size: NA
CDR3 DNA: TGTGCCACTCGACAGGGGGAGACCCAGTACTTC
CDR3 protein: CATRQGETQYF

D gene: TRBD1
J gene: TRBJ2-1
V gene: TRBV6-5
clone size: NA
CDR3 DNA: TGTGCCAGCAGTTCCCCGACAGGGACCTCCTACAATGAGCAGTTCTTC
CDR3 protein: CASSSPTGTSYNEQFF

D gene: NA
J gene: TRBJ2-2
V gene: TRBV29-1
clone size: NA
CDR3 DNA: TGCAGCGTTGCGGGCTTCACCGGGGAGCTGTTTTTT
CDR3 protein: CSVAGFTGELFF

D gene: NA
J gene: TRBJ2-7
V gene: TRBV5-1
clone size: few
CDR3 DNA: TGCGCCAGCAGCAGCCGAAACGAGCAGTACTTC
CDR3 protein: CASSSRNEQYF

D gene: NA
J gene: TRBJ1-6
V gene: TRBV29-1
clone size: NA
CDR3 DNA: TGCAGCGTTGGGGCGGATAATTCACCCCTCCACTTT
CDR3 protein: CSVGADNSPLHF

D gene: TRBD1
J gene: TRBJ1-2
V gene: TRBV5-4
clone size: NA
CDR3 DNA: TGTGCCAGCAGCAGACAGGGGATCGACTATGGCTACACCTTC
CDR3 protein: CASSRQGIDYGYTF

D gene: NA
J gene: TRBJ1-1
V gene: TRBV29-1
clone size: NA
CDR3 DNA: TGCAGCGTTCATTTAAGATTGTCGAACACTGAAGCTTTCTTT
CDR3 protein: CSVHLRLSNTEAFF

D gene: TRBD1
J gene: TRBJ1-3
V gene: TRBV5-6
clone size: NA
CDR3 DNA: TGTGCCAGCAGCTTGGGGACAGGTCTCGGAAACACCATATATTTT
CDR3 protein: CASSLGTGLGNTIYF

D gene: TRBD1
J gene: TRBJ2-5
V gene: TRBV15
clone size: NA
CDR3 DNA: TGTGCCACCGGGCAGGGGGCCGTAGAGACCCAGTACTTC
CDR3 protein: CATGQGAVETQYF

D gene: NA
J gene: TRBJ2-1
V gene: TRBV29-1
clone size: once
CDR3 DNA: TGCAGCGTTGAAGATCCCGGGAAGGGCGGGTTCTTC
CDR3 protein: CSVEDPGKGGFF

D gene: NA
J gene: TRBJ2-7
V gene: TRBV5-1
clone size: NA
CDR3 DNA: TGCGCCAGCAGCTTGGCGCCCAAGAGTGACTACGAGCAGTACTTC
CDR3 protein: CASSLAPKSDYEQYF

D gene: NA
J gene: TRBJ1-6
V gene: TRBV9
clone size: NA
CDR3 DNA: TGTGCCAGCAGCGGGAGGGCAAATAATTCACCCCTCCACTTT
CDR3 protein: CASSGRANNSPLHF

D gene: TRBD1
J gene: TRBJ1-5
V gene: TRBV5-1
clone size: NA
CDR3 DNA: TGCGCCAGCAGTTCCGGACAGGGCAATCAGCCCCAGCATTTT
CDR3 protein: CASSSGQGNQPQHF

D gene: TRBD1
J gene: TRBJ1-2
V gene: TRBV23-1
clone size: NA
CDR3 DNA: TGCGCCAGCAGTCAATGGGACAGGCGGATCTATGGCTACACCTTC
CDR3 protein: CASSQWDRRIYGYTF

D gene: NA
J gene: TRBJ1-4
V gene: TRBV9
clone size: NA
CDR3 DNA: TGTGCCAGCAGCGCCGTGGGGATCACTAATGAAAAACTGTTTTTT
CDR3 protein: CASSAVGITNEKLFF

D gene: NA
J gene: TRBJ2-5
V gene: TRBV6-5
clone size: NA
CDR3 DNA: TGTGCCAGCAGTTACTCAACACAGGGGACCCAGTACTTC
CDR3 protein: CASSYSTQGTQYF

D gene: NA
J gene: TRBJ2-1
V gene: TRBV20-1
clone size: NA
CDR3 DNA: TGCAGTGCCCAGCGCGGGGACTTGCAGTTCTTC
CDR3 protein: CSAQRGDLQFF

D gene: TRBD1
J gene: TRBJ1-1
V gene: TRBV29-1
clone size: NA
CDR3 DNA: TGCAGCGTTCCAAACAGGGGGCTTCGTACTGAAGCTTTCTTT
CDR3 protein: CSVPNRGLRTEAFF

D gene: NA
J gene: TRBJ1-2
V gene: TRBV30
clone size: once
CDR3 DNA: TGTGCCTGGAGTGTAGTGGGAAACCTTTATGGCTACACCTTC
CDR3 protein: CAWSVVGNLYGYTF

D gene: TRBD2
J gene: TRBJ2-3
V gene: TRBV30
clone size: NA
CDR3 DNA: TGTGCCTGGTATCCGGGGGGATATACGCAGTATTTT
CDR3 protein: CAWYPGGYTQYF

D gene: NA
J gene: TRBJ1-3
V gene: TRBV9
clone size: NA
CDR3 DNA: TGTGCCAGCAGCCCCCGGGGGGCTGGAAACACCATATATTTT
CDR3 protein: CASSPRGAGNTIYF

D gene: NA
J gene: TRBJ2-1
V gene: TRBV15
clone size: NA
CDR3 DNA: TGTGCCACCAGCCCCCTACGGAATGAGCAGTTCTTC
CDR3 protein: CATSPLRNEQFF

D gene: NA
J gene: TRBJ1-5
V gene: TRBV4-1
clone size: NA
CDR3 DNA: TGCGCCAGCAGCCAAGAAGGCCTGGGTCAGCCCCAGCATTTT
CDR3 protein: CASSQEGLGQPQHF

D gene: NA
J gene: TRBJ2-1
V gene: TRBV2
clone size: once
CDR3 DNA: TGTGCCAGCCGGTTCGACGGTAGCTCCTACAATGAGCAGTTCTTC
CDR3 protein: CASRFDGSSYNEQFF

D gene: NA
J gene: TRBJ2-7
V gene: TRBV20-1
clone size: NA
CDR3 DNA: TGCAGTGCTAGAGATCTTCGGGAGCAGTACTTC
CDR3 protein: CSARDLREQYF

D gene: NA
J gene: TRBJ2-5
V gene: TRBV30
clone size: NA
CDR3 DNA: TGTGCCTGGAGTGTACTACGAAAACGGGAGACCCAGTACTTC
CDR3 protein: CAWSVLRKRETQYF

D gene: NA
J gene: TRBJ1-4
V gene: TRBV25-1
clone size: NA
CDR3 DNA: TGTGCCAGCAGGCCCCCAGGGACTAATGAAAAACTGTTTTTT
CDR3 protein: CASRPPGTNEKLFF

D gene: NA
J gene: TRBJ2-4
V gene: TRBV25-1
clone size: once
CDR3 DNA: TGTGCCAGCAGCGATACAGGGACTTTGAACATTCAGTACTTC
CDR3 protein: CASSDTGTLNIQYF

D gene: TRBD2
J gene: TRBJ2-2
V gene: TRBV7-9
clone size: NA
CDR3 DNA: TGTGCCGGACGGATATTAGCGGGGGCCGTGAACACCGGGGAGCTGTTTTTT
CDR3 protein: CAGRILAGAVNTGELFF